Below are 13 T cell receptor beta chains sequenced from a single sample in a study of blood T cell repertoires in COVID-19. Libraries were prepared by immunoSEQ multiplex PCR; TCRdb keeps only in-frame clonotypes and omits some of them. The profile shows around 220,000 clones, roughly 80% of them singletons. The sample was peripheral blood. The origin of the receptors is an elderly woman with COVID-19, enrolled during active disease.

This clone was seen more than once but under ten times. The genes are TRBV5-1 and TRBJ2-3; 10 positions match TRBD2. The germline gives CDR1 SGHRS, CDR2 YFSETQ. The CDR3 is 15 residues long. The trim removed 2 bases at V and 2 bases at J, leaving 2 bases unmatched. Written as DNA, the CDR3 is TGCGCCAGCAGCTTAGCGGGGGGGTTCACAGATACGCAGTATTTT. This encodes CASSLAGGFTDTQYF.

This clone appeared a few times. V gene TRBV30 combines with J gene TRBJ1-2; no firm D call. This CDR3 spans 13 amino acids. Trimming removed 2 bases at V and 6 bases at J, with 13 bases between. Looked up from germline, CDR1 is GTSNPN and CDR2 is SVGIG (reference sequence). DNA of the CDR3: TGTGCCTGGAGTCTTTCTACAGTCGATGGCTACACCTTC. It encodes CAWSLSTVDGYTF.

The chain joins TRBV29-1 to TRBJ2-7, with a tentative D call TRBD1 (8 bases). V was cut by 6 bases and J by 6 bases, with 24 bases left in between. The CDR3 spans 15 residues. CDR1 and CDR2 from the germline V gene are SQVTM and ANQGSEA. The CDR3 here is CSVRDRNSGGFEQYF. The DNA for the CDR3 is TGCAGCGTCCGGGACAGGAATTCGGGGGGCTTCGAGCAGTACTTC.

DNA for the CDR3: TGCGCCAGCAGCCTGACTAGCGGGAGAAGCGAGCAGTACTTC. Translating it yields CASSLTSGRSEQYF. The J gene is TRBJ2-7, the V gene TRBV4-3; 12 nucleotides line up with TRBD2. The CDR3 sequence is 14 residues long. Germline trimming cut 4 bases from V and 6 bases from J; bases unmatched to any gene: 4. Germline assignment: CDR1 LGHNA and CDR2 YSLEER.

V and J are TRBV18 and TRBJ1-1, with TRBD1 identical over 8 bases. Germline V gene data show CDR1 as KGHSH and CDR2 as LQKENI. The CDR3 has 15 amino acids. V gave up 6 bases and J gave up 6 bases; unmatched junction bases: 12. The CDR3 DNA reads TGTGCCAGCTCGGTCGGACAGGGAGGGAGGGCTGAAGCTTTCTTT. It codes for CASSVGQGGRAEAFF.

V usage is TRBV19 and J usage is TRBJ1-2; TRBD1 aligns across 8 bases. Per the germline V gene, CDR1 is LNHDA and CDR2 is SQIVND (reference sequence). The CDR3 is 13 residues long. With V trimmed by 9 bases and J by 8 bases, 11 bases remained unmatched. CDR3 residues: CASAAGGENGYTF. CDR3 nucleotides: TGTGCCAGCGCTGCAGGGGGCGAAAACGGCTACACCTTC. The complete variable domain, with remaining parts taken from reference TRBV19 and TRBJ1-2, reads DGGITQSPKYLFRKEGQNVTLSCEQNLNHDAMYWYRQDPGQGLRLIYYSQIVNDFQKGDIAEGYSVSREKKESFPLTVTSAQKNPTAFYLCASAAGGENGYTFGSGTRLTVV.

The chain has TRBV5-1 and TRBJ2-5; 7 positions match TRBD1. Looked up from germline, CDR1 is SGHRS and CDR2 is YFSETQ. The junction had 11 bases not matched to a gene; V was cut back by 1 base and J by 5 bases. This CDR3 comprises 16 residues. The CDR3 DNA follows: TGCGCCAGCAGCTTGACCCCTCTTACAGGGGCGGAGACCCAGTACTTC. Translated, it gives CASSLTPLTGAETQYF.

The chain recombines TRBV5-4 with TRBJ1-1, with 7 positions matching TRBD1. After removal of 4 bases from V and 0 bases from J, the junction contained 3 bases not matched to a gene. CDR3 length equals 14 residues. Germline V lookup: CDR1 SGHNT, CDR2 YYREEE (reference sequence). CDR3 residues: CASSRGGLNTEAFF. The CDR3 DNA follows: TGTGCCAGCAGCCGAGGGGGCCTGAACACTGAAGCTTTCTTT.

The chain joins TRBV2 to TRBJ2-5; D is possibly TRBD1 (6 bases). The CDR3 loop spans 13 amino acids. The germline V gene encodes CDR1 SNHLY and CDR2 FYNNEI. Trimming took off 5 bases at V and 1 base at J, with 8 bases between the two ends. The CDR3 DNA follows: TGTGCCAGCAGTAGGGACACCCAAGAGACCCAGTACTTC. Translated: CASSRDTQETQYF.

This chain joins TRBV6-5 and TRBJ2-7; 9 bases align to TRBD1. The CDR3 extends over 13 amino acids. The germline V gene has CDR1 MNHEY and CDR2 SVGAGI. V dropped 8 bases and J dropped 2; count of bases not matched to a gene: 4. The DNA of the CDR3 is TGTGCCAGCGGGACAGGGAACCCCTACGAGCAGTACTTC. Translation: CASGTGNPYEQYF.

This chain joins TRBV5-4 and TRBJ1-4, with TRBD1 identical over 11 bases. The CDR3 extends over 14 amino acids. V lost 4 bases and J lost 7; bases outside the gene matches: 3. Germline V gene lookup returns CDR1 SGHNT and CDR2 YYREEE (reference sequence). The CDR3 protein is CASSRTGGVEKLFF. CDR3 nucleotides: TGTGCCAGCAGCCGGACAGGGGGCGTTGAAAAACTGTTTTTT.

The rearrangement joins TRBV7-9 to TRBJ2-2; D not resolved. Trimming took off 5 bases at V and 5 bases at J, with 15 bases between the two ends. Germline CDR1 is SEHNR and CDR2 is FQNEAQ (reference sequence). The CDR3 runs to 15 residues. The CDR3 sequence is CASSRDGLPTGELFF. In DNA, the CDR3 is TGTGCCAGCAGCAGAGACGGGTTACCTACCGGGGAGCTGTTTTTT. The complete variable domain, with remaining parts taken from reference TRBV7-9 and TRBJ2-2, reads DTGVSQNPRHKITKRGQNVTFRCDPISEHNRLYWYRQTLGQGPEFLTYFQNEAQLEKSRLLSDRFSAERPKGSFSTLEIQRTEQGDSAMYLCASSRDGLPTGELFFGEGSRLTVL.

Details on this clone: At one boundary the junction diverges from the germline segment, which might be a read error. This chain connects TRBV19 to TRBJ1-6; maybe TRBD1 (5 bases). Per germline, CDR1 LNHDA and CDR2 SQIVND (reference sequence). This CDR3 has 13 residues. CDR3 in DNA: TGTGCCACTAGTACAGGATTCAATTCACCCCTCCACTTT. Translated: CATSTGFNSPLHF.